The rows below give T cell receptor beta chains drawn from one sample of a study of blood T cell repertoires in COVID-19. The method was immunoSEQ multiplex PCR; TCRdb's version includes in-frame clones alone and lacks a portion of them. The sample shows around 120,000 clones, over 80% of them seen only once. The specimen was peripheral blood. These TCRs come from a man aged 65-85 years with acute or convalescent COVID-19. Each CDR3 is given with its conserved first and last residue. The order of the fields is D gene, J gene, clone size, V gene, CDR3 DNA, CDR3 protein. D genes are given only for firm matches. Clone size is not always given. Where it is, it says once, few, many or a class for expanded clones.

D gene: .; J gene: TRBJ1-6; clone size: few; V gene: TRBV5-1; CDR3 DNA: TGCGCCAGCAGCTTGGACCAGGGTCAGATTTCACCCCTCCACTTT; CDR3 protein: CASSLDQGQISPLHF
D gene: .; J gene: TRBJ2-5; clone size: .; V gene: TRBV7-9; CDR3 DNA: TGTGCCAGCAGCTTAGCAGGGGGTGTAGAGACCCAGTACTTC; CDR3 protein: CASSLAGGVETQYF
D gene: TRBD1; J gene: TRBJ2-1; clone size: .; V gene: TRBV5-6; CDR3 DNA: TGTGCCAGCAGCTTGAGGGACAGGCACCGAATGGATGAGCAGTTCTTC; CDR3 protein: CASSLRDRHRMDEQFF
D gene: .; J gene: TRBJ1-4; clone size: few; V gene: TRBV29-1; CDR3 DNA: TGCAGCGTTGAGTACAGGGCAGGGGAAAAACTGTTTTTT; CDR3 protein: CSVEYRAGEKLFF
D gene: TRBD1; J gene: TRBJ1-2; clone size: .; V gene: TRBV9; CDR3 DNA: TGTGCCAGCAGCGCCGACAGGGGCTCGAGTGGCTACACCTTC; CDR3 protein: CASSADRGSSGYTF
D gene: TRBD1; J gene: TRBJ2-1; clone size: .; V gene: TRBV5-8; CDR3 DNA: TGTGCCAGCAGCCCCGGGACAGGGTTGTTCAATGAGCAGTTCTTC; CDR3 protein: CASSPGTGLFNEQFF
D gene: .; J gene: TRBJ1-1; clone size: once; V gene: TRBV5-4; CDR3 DNA: TGTGCCAGCAGCTTGGCCGGGGTTAATGAAGCTTTCTTT; CDR3 protein: CASSLAGVNEAFF
D gene: TRBD2; J gene: TRBJ2-7; clone size: .; V gene: TRBV7-3; CDR3 DNA: TGTGCCAGCAGCTTAAGCGGGGGACTGGCGGATGAGCAGTACTTC; CDR3 protein: CASSLSGGLADEQYF
D gene: TRBD1; J gene: TRBJ1-2; clone size: .; V gene: TRBV7-2; CDR3 DNA: TGTGCCAGCAGCTTAGCGGGACAGGGGGTTGCTGGCTACACCTTC; CDR3 protein: CASSLAGQGVAGYTF
D gene: TRBD1; J gene: TRBJ2-7; clone size: .; V gene: TRBV10-1; CDR3 DNA: TGCGCCAGCCCGGACACGGACAGGAACTCCTACGAGCAGTACTTC; CDR3 protein: CASPDTDRNSYEQYF
D gene: TRBD1; J gene: TRBJ2-7; clone size: .; V gene: TRBV6-1; CDR3 DNA: TGTGCCAGCAGTGAAGGGATTACAGGGGTATACGAGCAGTACTTC; CDR3 protein: CASSEGITGVYEQYF
D gene: TRBD1; J gene: TRBJ2-6; clone size: .; V gene: TRBV18; CDR3 DNA: TGTGCCAGCTCACCCGGGACAGGATTTTCCTCTGGGGCCAACGTCCTGACTTTC; CDR3 protein: CASSPGTGFSSGANVLTF
D gene: TRBD1; J gene: TRBJ1-1; clone size: .; V gene: TRBV7-8; CDR3 DNA: TGTGCCAGCAGCTCACCTGACAGGGGGAAAACTGAAGCTTTCTTT; CDR3 protein: CASSSPDRGKTEAFF
D gene: .; J gene: TRBJ1-1; clone size: .; V gene: TRBV5-1; CDR3 DNA: TGCGCCAGCAGCTTGGGTGTCAGGGTAGCCGGCACTGAAGCTTTCTTT; CDR3 protein: CASSLGVRVAGTEAFF
D gene: .; J gene: TRBJ1-1; clone size: .; V gene: TRBV7-3; CDR3 DNA: TGTGCCAGCAGCTCTCAGATGAACACTGAAGCTTTCTTT; CDR3 protein: CASSSQMNTEAFF
D gene: TRBD1; J gene: TRBJ1-4; clone size: once; V gene: TRBV19; CDR3 DNA: TGTGCCAGTAGTATAGCCGGGACAGGGAATGAAAAACTGTTTTTT; CDR3 protein: CASSIAGTGNEKLFF
D gene: .; J gene: TRBJ2-3; clone size: .; V gene: TRBV15; CDR3 DNA: TGTGCCACCAGCGGAGTAAGGGGGGGTACGCAGTATTTT; CDR3 protein: CATSGVRGGTQYF
D gene: TRBD2; J gene: TRBJ2-3; clone size: .; V gene: TRBV19; CDR3 DNA: TGTGCCACCACACGGCGACTAGCGGGGATACTCAATACGCAGTATTTT; CDR3 protein: CATTRRLAGILNTQYF
D gene: .; J gene: TRBJ2-3; clone size: once; V gene: TRBV5-1; CDR3 DNA: TGCGCCAGCAGCTTGTTGGGCCGAAACCCCACAGATACGCAGTATTTT; CDR3 protein: CASSLLGRNPTDTQYF
D gene: .; J gene: TRBJ2-7; clone size: .; V gene: TRBV3-1/TRBV3-2; CDR3 DNA: TGTGCCAGCAGCCAAGACGTGTCCGAGCAGTACTTC; CDR3 protein: CASSQDVSEQYF
D gene: TRBD2; J gene: TRBJ2-3; clone size: .; V gene: TRBV4-1; CDR3 DNA: TGCGCCAGCAGCCAGGGAGGGGTGGGAGATACGCAGTATTTT; CDR3 protein: CASSQGGVGDTQYF
D gene: TRBD1; J gene: TRBJ2-7; clone size: .; V gene: TRBV19; CDR3 DNA: TGTGCCAGTAGTATCAAGGGGACAGGGGGCTCCTACGAGCAGTACTTC; CDR3 protein: CASSIKGTGGSYEQYF
D gene: .; J gene: TRBJ1-1; clone size: .; V gene: TRBV19; CDR3 DNA: TGTGCCAGTAGTATGCGGGCCGAAACAATTGAAGCTTTCTTT; CDR3 protein: CASSMRAETIEAFF
D gene: TRBD1; J gene: TRBJ1-1; clone size: .; V gene: TRBV18; CDR3 DNA: TGTGCCAGCTCACCACCGGGTCAGGGGGCGAACACTGAAGCTTTCTTT; CDR3 protein: CASSPPGQGANTEAFF
D gene: TRBD1; J gene: TRBJ1-1; clone size: .; V gene: TRBV29-1; CDR3 DNA: TGCAGCGTTACGAAGGGGACAGGGGTGACTGAAGCTTTCTTT; CDR3 protein: CSVTKGTGVTEAFF
D gene: TRBD1; J gene: TRBJ1-4; clone size: .; V gene: TRBV2; CDR3 DNA: TGTGCCAGCAGCTGGGGACAGGGCGAAAAACTGTTTTTT; CDR3 protein: CASSWGQGEKLFF
D gene: .; J gene: TRBJ1-1; clone size: few; V gene: TRBV2; CDR3 DNA: TGTGCCAGCAACCGGGGGAACACTGAAGCTTTCTTT; CDR3 protein: CASNRGNTEAFF
D gene: .; J gene: TRBJ1-2; clone size: .; V gene: TRBV19; CDR3 DNA: TGTGCCAGTACTCCTTCTCGACAGGACTATGGCTACACCTTC; CDR3 protein: CASTPSRQDYGYTF
D gene: .; J gene: TRBJ1-2; clone size: once; V gene: TRBV11-2; CDR3 DNA: TGTGCCAGCAGCCGGGGGGACGGAGCTAACTATGGCTACACCTTC; CDR3 protein: CASSRGDGANYGYTF
D gene: TRBD1; J gene: TRBJ1-4; clone size: .; V gene: TRBV4-1; CDR3 DNA: TGCGCCAGCAGCGTAACAGGGGTGACTAATGAAAAACTGTTTTTT; CDR3 protein: CASSVTGVTNEKLFF
D gene: .; J gene: TRBJ1-1; clone size: .; V gene: TRBV5-4; CDR3 DNA: TGTGCCAGCAGAGGGGGACAACAACTGAACACTGAAGCTTTCTTT; CDR3 protein: CASRGGQQLNTEAFF
D gene: .; J gene: TRBJ1-1; clone size: .; V gene: TRBV3-1/TRBV3-2; CDR3 DNA: TGTGCCAGCAGCCAAGATTGGACAAAGAACACTGAAGCTTTCTTT; CDR3 protein: CASSQDWTKNTEAFF
D gene: TRBD1; J gene: TRBJ1-2; clone size: .; V gene: TRBV4-1; CDR3 DNA: TGCGCCAGCAGCCAGGGGGCAGGGGGCGAGGGCTACACCTTC; CDR3 protein: CASSQGAGGEGYTF
D gene: .; J gene: TRBJ2-7; clone size: .; V gene: TRBV4-2; CDR3 DNA: TGTGCCAGCAGCCAAGAGGCGCTAGCACCAGGCGAGCAGTACTTC; CDR3 protein: CASSQEALAPGEQYF
D gene: TRBD2; J gene: TRBJ2-1; clone size: .; V gene: TRBV7-6; CDR3 DNA: TGTGCCAGCAGCTTAGAGGCGAGCGGGGGCTACAATGAGCAGTTCTTC; CDR3 protein: CASSLEASGGYNEQFF
D gene: TRBD1; J gene: TRBJ1-2; clone size: .; V gene: TRBV4-1; CDR3 DNA: TGCGCCAGCAGCCAAGGACAGGGGGCGGTTCAGGGCTACACCTTC; CDR3 protein: CASSQGQGAVQGYTF
D gene: .; J gene: TRBJ1-2; clone size: .; V gene: TRBV30; CDR3 DNA: TGTGCCTGCCAGGGGTCTGGCTACACCTTC; CDR3 protein: CACQGSGYTF
D gene: .; J gene: TRBJ2-3; clone size: .; V gene: TRBV27; CDR3 DNA: TGTGCCAGCAGTTTCCTTAAAGGGGGGGCCCCAGATACGCAGTATTTT; CDR3 protein: CASSFLKGGAPDTQYF
D gene: .; J gene: TRBJ1-1; clone size: .; V gene: TRBV21-1; CDR3 DNA: TGTGCCAGCACCCCCCAGGGGGAAGGGACTGAAGCTTTCTTT; CDR3 protein: CASTPQGEGTEAFF
D gene: TRBD1; J gene: TRBJ2-7; clone size: .; V gene: TRBV18; CDR3 DNA: TGTGCCAGCTCAGCGACAGGGGGCCTTTACGAGCAGTACTTC; CDR3 protein: CASSATGGLYEQYF
D gene: TRBD1; J gene: TRBJ2-7; clone size: .; V gene: TRBV5-5; CDR3 DNA: TGTGCCAGCAGCCCAAGACAGGGTATGTCCTACGAGCAGTACTTC; CDR3 protein: CASSPRQGMSYEQYF
D gene: .; J gene: TRBJ1-1; clone size: .; V gene: TRBV6-6; CDR3 DNA: TGTGCCAGCAGTTATACGAGGAACACTGAAGCTTTCTTT; CDR3 protein: CASSYTRNTEAFF
D gene: TRBD1; J gene: TRBJ1-1; clone size: .; V gene: TRBV7-3; CDR3 DNA: TGTGCCAGCAGCTTAGGGGACAGGGGCACTGAAGCTTTCTTT; CDR3 protein: CASSLGDRGTEAFF